This T cell receptor beta chain was sequenced during a study of PD-L1 blockade in urothelial cancer. On the study more broadly: Researchers found blood samples held a median of 141,255 T cells.

Time point described: pretreatment peripheral blood. V trimming: 3 bases; J trimming: 4 bases; junction bases outside the gene matches: 7. This CDR3 contains 15 residues. Germline loops: CDR1 SEHNR, CDR2 FQNEAQ (reference sequence). Only in-frame clones appear in the TCRdb table, and some are missing; sequencing was by immunoSEQ multiplex PCR. The sample has under 55,000 clones, 70% to 90% seen once; the top ten hold roughly 25%. The source of this sequence is a donor aged 40 or over with urothelial cancer. The input for sequencing was PBMCs, taken around atezolizumab (anti-PD-L1) treatment. The rearrangement uses TRBV7-9 and TRBJ1-1; 8 nucleotides match TRBD1. The CDR3 is CASSFTGGWSTEAFF. The CDR3 nucleotides are TGTGCCAGCAGCTTCACAGGGGGATGGTCCACTGAAGCTTTCTTT. The whole variable domain, filled in from reference TRBV7-9 and TRBJ1-1, reads DTGVSQNPRHKITKRGQNVTFRCDPISEHNRLYWYRQTLGQGPEFLTYFQNEAQLEKSRLLSDRFSAERPKGSFSTLEIQRTEQGDSAMYLCASSFTGGWSTEAFFGQGTRLTVV.